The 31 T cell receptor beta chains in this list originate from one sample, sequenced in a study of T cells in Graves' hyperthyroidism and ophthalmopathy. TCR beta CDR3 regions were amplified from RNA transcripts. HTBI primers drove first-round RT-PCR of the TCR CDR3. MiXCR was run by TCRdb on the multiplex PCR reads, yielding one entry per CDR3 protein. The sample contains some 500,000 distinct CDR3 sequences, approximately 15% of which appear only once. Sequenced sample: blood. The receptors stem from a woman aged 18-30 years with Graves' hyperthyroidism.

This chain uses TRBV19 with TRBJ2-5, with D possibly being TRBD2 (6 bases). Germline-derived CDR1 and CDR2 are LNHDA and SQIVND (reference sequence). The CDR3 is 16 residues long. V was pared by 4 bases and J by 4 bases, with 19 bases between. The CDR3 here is CASSSGNPGYAETQYF. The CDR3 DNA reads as TGTGCCAGTAGTAGCGGGAACCCGGGATATGCAGAGACCCAGTACTTC.

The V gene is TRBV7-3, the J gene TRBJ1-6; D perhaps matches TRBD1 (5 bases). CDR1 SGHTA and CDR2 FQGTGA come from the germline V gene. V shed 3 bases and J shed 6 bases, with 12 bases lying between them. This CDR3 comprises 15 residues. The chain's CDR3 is CASSFSGTPNSPLHF. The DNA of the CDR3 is TGTGCCAGCAGCTTTTCCGGGACGCCTAATTCACCCCTCCACTTT.

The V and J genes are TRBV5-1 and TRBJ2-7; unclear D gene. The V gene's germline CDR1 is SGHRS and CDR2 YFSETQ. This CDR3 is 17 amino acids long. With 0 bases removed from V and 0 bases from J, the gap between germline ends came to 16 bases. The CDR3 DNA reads TGCGCCAGCAGCTTGGTTGTTCTCACTTCCACCTCCTACGAGCAGTACTTC. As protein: CASSLVVLTSTSYEQYF.

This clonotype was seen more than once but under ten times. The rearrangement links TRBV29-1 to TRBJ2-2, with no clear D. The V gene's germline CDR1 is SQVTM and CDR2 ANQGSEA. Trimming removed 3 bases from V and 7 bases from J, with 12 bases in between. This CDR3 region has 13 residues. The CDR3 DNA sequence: TGCAGCGTTGATTTAACAGATGGCGGGGAGCTGTTTTTT. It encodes CSVDLTDGGELFF.

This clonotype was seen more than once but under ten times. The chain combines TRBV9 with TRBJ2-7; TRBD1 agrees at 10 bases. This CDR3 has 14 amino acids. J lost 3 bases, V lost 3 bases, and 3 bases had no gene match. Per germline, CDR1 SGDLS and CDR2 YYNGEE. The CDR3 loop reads CASSARTGGYEQYF. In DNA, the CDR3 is TGTGCCAGCAGCGCCCGGACAGGGGGCTACGAGCAGTACTTC.

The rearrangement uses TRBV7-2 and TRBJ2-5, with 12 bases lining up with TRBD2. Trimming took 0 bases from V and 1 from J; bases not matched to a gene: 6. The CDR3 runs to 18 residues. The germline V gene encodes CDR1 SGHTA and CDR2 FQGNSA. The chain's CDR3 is CASSLAASGGGGQETQYF. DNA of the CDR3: TGTGCCAGCAGCTTAGCCGCTAGCGGGGGGGGCGGCCAAGAGACCCAGTACTTC.

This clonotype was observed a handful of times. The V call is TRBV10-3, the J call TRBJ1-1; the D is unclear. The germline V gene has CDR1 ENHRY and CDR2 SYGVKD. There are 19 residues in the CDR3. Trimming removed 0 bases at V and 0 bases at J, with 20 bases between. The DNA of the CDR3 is TGTGCCATCAGTGAGTCTCCCGCGAGGACGGGATGGATGAACACTGAAGCTTTCTTT. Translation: CAISESPARTGWMNTEAFF.

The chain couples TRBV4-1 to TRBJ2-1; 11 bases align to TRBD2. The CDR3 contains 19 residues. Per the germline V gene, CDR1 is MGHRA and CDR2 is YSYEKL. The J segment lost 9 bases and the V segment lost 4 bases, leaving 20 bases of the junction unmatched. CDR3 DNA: TGCGCCAGCAGCCCCCTAGCCCCGGGACTAGCGGCCAGGGTGGGTGAGCAGTTCTTC. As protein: CASSPLAPGLAARVGEQFF.

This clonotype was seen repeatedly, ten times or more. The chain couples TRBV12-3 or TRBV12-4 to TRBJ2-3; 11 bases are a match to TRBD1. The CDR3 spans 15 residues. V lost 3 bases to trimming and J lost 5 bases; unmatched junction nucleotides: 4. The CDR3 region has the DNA TGTGCCAGCAGTTTCCGGACAGGGGGCTTAGATACGCAGTATTTT. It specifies CASSFRTGGLDTQYF.

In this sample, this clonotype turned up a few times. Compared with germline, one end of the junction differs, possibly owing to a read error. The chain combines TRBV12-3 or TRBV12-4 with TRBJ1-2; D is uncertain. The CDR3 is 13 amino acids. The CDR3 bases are TGTGCCAGCAGTTCCCCGAACAGCTATGACTACACCTTC. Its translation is CASSSPNSYDYTF.

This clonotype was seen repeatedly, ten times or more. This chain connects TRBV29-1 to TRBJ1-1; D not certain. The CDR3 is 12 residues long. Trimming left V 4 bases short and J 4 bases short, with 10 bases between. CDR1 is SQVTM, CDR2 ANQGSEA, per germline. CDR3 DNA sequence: TGCAGCGTTGCCCGCAGTGGCACTGAAGCTTTCTTT. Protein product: CSVARSGTEAFF.

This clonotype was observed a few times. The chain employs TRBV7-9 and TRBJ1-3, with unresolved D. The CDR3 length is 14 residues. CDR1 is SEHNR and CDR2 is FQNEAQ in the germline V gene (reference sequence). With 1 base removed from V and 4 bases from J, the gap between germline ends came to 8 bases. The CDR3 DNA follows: TGTGCCAGCAGCTTAGTGGGTGAAGGAAACACCATATATTTT. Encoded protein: CASSLVGEGNTIYF.

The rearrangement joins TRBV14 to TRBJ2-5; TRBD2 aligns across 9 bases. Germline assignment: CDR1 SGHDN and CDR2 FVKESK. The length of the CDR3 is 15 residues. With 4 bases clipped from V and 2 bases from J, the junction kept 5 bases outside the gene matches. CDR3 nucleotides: TGTGCCAGCAGCCGAGTTAGCGGGAGTCAAGAGACCCAGTACTTC. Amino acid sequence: CASSRVSGSQETQYF.

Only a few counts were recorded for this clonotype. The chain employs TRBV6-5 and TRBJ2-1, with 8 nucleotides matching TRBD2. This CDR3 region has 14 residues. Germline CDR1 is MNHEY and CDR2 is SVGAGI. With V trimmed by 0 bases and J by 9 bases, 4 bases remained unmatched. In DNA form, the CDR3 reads TGTGCCAGCAGTTACTCAGGACTAGCTGTTGAGCAGTTCTTC. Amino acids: CASSYSGLAVEQFF.

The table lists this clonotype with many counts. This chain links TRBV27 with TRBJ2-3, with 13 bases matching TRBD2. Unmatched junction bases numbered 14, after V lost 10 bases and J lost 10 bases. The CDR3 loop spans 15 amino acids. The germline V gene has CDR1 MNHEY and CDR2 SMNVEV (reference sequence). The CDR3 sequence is CATPGTSGNPIPQYF. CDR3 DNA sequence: TGTGCCACCCCGGGGACTAGCGGGAATCCGATACCGCAGTATTTT.

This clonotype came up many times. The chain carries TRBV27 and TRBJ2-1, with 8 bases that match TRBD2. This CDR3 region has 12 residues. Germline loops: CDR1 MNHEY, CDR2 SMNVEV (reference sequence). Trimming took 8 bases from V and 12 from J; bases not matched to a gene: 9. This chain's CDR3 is CASGGGSGRQFF. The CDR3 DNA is TGTGCCAGCGGGGGGGGGAGCGGGAGGCAGTTCTTC.

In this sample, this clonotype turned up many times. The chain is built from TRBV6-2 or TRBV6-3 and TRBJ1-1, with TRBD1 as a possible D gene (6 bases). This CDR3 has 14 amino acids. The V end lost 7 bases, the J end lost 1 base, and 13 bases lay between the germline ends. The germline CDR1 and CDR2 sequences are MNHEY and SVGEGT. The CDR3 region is CASNRDGPNTEAFF. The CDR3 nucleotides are TGTGCCAGCAACAGGGACGGACCGAACACTGAAGCTTTCTTT.

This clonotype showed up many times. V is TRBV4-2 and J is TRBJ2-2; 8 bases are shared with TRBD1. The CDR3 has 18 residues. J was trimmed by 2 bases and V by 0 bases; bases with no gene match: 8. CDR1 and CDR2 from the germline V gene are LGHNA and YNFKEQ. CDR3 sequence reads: CASSQEGSDRVNTGELFF. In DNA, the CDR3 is TGTGCCAGCAGCCAAGAGGGGTCGGACAGGGTAAACACCGGGGAGCTGTTTTTT.

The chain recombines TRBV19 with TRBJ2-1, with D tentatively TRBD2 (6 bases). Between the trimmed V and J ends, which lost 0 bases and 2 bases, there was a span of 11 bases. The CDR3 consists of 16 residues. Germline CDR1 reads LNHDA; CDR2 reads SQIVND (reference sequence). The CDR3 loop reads CASSIDRRGAYNEQFF. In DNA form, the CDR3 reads TGTGCCAGTAGTATAGATCGGAGGGGTGCCTACAATGAGCAGTTCTTC.

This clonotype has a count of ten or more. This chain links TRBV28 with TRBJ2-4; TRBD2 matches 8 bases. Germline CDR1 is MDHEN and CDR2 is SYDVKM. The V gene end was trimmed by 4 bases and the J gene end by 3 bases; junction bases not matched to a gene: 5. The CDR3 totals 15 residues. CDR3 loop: CASSSDSGDKNIQYF. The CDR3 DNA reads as TGTGCCAGCAGTTCCGATAGCGGGGACAAAAACATTCAGTACTTC.

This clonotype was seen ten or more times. Here the CDR3 DNA reads TGTGCCAGCAGCCAGACAGGGTCGGGTAACTATGGCTACACCTTC. This translates into CASSQTGSGNYGYTF. The rearrangement joins TRBV14 to TRBJ1-2, with TRBD1 matching 7 bases. The CDR3 loop spans 15 amino acids. Looked up from germline, CDR1 is SGHDN and CDR2 is FVKESK. The V gene end was trimmed by 3 bases and the J gene end by 1 base; junction bases not matched to a gene: 5.

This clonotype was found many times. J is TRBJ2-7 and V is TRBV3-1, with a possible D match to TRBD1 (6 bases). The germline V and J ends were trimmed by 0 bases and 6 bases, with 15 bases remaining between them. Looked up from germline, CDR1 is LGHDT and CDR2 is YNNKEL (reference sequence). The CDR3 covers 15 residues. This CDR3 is CASSQDQGGYSEQYF. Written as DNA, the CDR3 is TGTGCCAGCAGCCAAGATCAAGGGGGTTACAGCGAGCAGTACTTC.

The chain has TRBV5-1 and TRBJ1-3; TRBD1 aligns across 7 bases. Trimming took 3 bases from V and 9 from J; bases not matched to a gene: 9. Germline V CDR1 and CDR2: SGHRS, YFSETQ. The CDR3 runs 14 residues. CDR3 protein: CASSCGQAGCTIYF. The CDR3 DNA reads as TGCGCCAGCAGCTGCGGACAGGCCGGCTGCACCATATATTTT.

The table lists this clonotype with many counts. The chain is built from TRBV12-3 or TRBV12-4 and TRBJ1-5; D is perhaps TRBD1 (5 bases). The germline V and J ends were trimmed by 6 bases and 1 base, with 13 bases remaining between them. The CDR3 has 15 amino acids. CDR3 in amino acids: CASSTTDRSNQPQHF. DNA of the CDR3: TGTGCCAGCAGCACCACCGACAGAAGCAATCAGCCCCAGCATTTT.

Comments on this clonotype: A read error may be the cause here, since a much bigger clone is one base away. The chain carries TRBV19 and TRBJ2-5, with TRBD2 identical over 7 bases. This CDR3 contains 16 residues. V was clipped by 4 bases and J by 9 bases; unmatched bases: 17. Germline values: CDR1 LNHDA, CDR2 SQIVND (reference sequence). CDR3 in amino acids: CASSSGLVGRWGAQYF. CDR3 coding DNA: TGTGCCAGTAGTAGCGGACTAGTGGGCCGGTGGGGGGCCCAGTACTTC. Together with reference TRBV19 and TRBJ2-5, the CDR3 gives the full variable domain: DGGITQSPKYLFRKEGQNVTLSCEQNLNHDAMYWYRQDPGQGLRLIYYSQIVNDFQKGDIAEGYSVSREKKESFPLTVTSAQKNPTAFYLCASSSGLVGRWGAQYFGPGTRLLVL.

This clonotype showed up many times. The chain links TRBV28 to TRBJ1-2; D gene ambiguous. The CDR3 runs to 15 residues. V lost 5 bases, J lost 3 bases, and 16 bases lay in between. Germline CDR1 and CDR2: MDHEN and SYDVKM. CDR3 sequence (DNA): TGTGCCAGCAGTCCCGGCCCCACGACGCACTATGGCTACACCTTC. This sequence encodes CASSPGPTTHYGYTF.

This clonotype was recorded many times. The CDR3 coding sequence is TGTGCCAGCGCGACAGTCGCGGGGACTGAAGCTTTCTTT. Amino acids: CASATVAGTEAFF. The chain uses TRBV19 and TRBJ1-1; TRBD1 might be the D (5 bases). V lost 9 bases, J lost 5 bases, and 16 bases lay in between. CDR1 LNHDA and CDR2 SQIVND come from the germline V gene (reference sequence). The CDR3 spans 13 residues. Full variable domain (remainder filled in from reference TRBV19 and TRBJ1-1): DGGITQSPKYLFRKEGQNVTLSCEQNLNHDAMYWYRQDPGQGLRLIYYSQIVNDFQKGDIAEGYSVSREKKESFPLTVTSAQKNPTAFYLCASATVAGTEAFFGQGTRLTVV.

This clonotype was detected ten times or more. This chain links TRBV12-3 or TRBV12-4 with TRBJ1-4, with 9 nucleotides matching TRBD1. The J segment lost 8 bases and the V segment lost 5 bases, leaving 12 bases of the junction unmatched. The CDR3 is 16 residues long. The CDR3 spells CASSPRSDRGMEKLFF. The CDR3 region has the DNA TGTGCCAGCAGTCCTAGGTCGGACAGGGGCATGGAAAAACTGTTTTTT.

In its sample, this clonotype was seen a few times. CDR3 coding DNA: TGCAGTGCCCCTAAGGGCTTCTACAATGAGCAGTTCTTC. The encoded protein is CSAPKGFYNEQFF. This chain connects TRBV20-1 to TRBJ2-1; D gene uncertain. Trimming removed 6 bases at V and 3 bases at J, with 12 bases between. This CDR3 comprises 13 residues. Germline values: CDR1 DFQATT, CDR2 SNEGSKA (reference sequence).

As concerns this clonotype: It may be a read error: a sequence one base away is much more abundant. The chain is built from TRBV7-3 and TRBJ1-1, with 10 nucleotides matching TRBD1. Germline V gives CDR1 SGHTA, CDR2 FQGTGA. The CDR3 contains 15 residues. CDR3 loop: CASCLSGQGGTEAFF. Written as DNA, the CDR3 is TGTGCCAGCTGCTTAAGTGGACAGGGGGGCACTGAAGCTTTCTTT.

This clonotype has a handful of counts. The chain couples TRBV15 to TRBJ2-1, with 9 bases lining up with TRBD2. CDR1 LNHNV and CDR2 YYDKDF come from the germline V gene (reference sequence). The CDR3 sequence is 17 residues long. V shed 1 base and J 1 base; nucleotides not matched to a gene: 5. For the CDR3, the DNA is TGTGCCACCAGCAGAGGGATCACTAGCGGGTCCTACAATGAGCAGTTCTTC. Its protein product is CATSRGITSGSYNEQFF.